This record concerns one T cell receptor (beta chain) sequence. Its specificity is unknown. The data belong to a study of T-cell memory formation after mild COVID-19. Study-level information: In these data, TCR clusters were largely donor specific. Study results and limitations: Clones contracting day 15 to 85 were balanced CD4/CD8; later expanders leaned CD4+. Unconfirmed was the SARS-CoV-2 specificity of second-wave clones that peaked on day 37.

Germline-derived CDR1 and CDR2 are SQVTM and ANQGSEA. Trimming removed 6 bases from V and 1 base from J; junction bases left unmatched: 16. This CDR3 has 17 residues. TCRdb fed the 5' RACE reads into MiXCR, producing one record per CDR3 protein. The sample gives 470,000 or so distinct CDR3 sequences, roughly 18% of which show up once; around an eighth is in the top ten. J is TRBJ2-3 and V is TRBV29-1; 7 bases fit TRBD1. The sequence was collected from an adult woman who had mild COVID-19 (a few samples of this study predate the infection). Cell type and time point are not known. The sample comprised PBMCs or a T cell subset sorted from them (not recorded which). CDR3 nucleotide sequence: TGCAGCGTCGCAGGGGGAAGTGGAAAGATGGGCACAGATACGCAGTATTTT. Amino acids: CSVAGGSGKMGTDTQYF.